The rows below give T cell receptor beta chains drawn from one sample of a study of control samples from healthy donors and cancer patients. Profiling relied on immunoSEQ multiplex PCR, and the TCRdb table lists in-frame clones only, not all of them. The table has around 110,000 clones, roughly 91% seen once; the top ten hold approximately 2.3%. The sample consisted of blood. The source of these receptors is a woman in her seventies in good health. Each CDR3 is given with its conserved first and last residue. A D gene is named only where the DNA matches it firmly. Rows give clone size only sometimes, using once, few, many, or a class for an expanded clone.

>TRBV11-2|TRBJ2-5|-|-
CASSLQGTATQYF
TGTGCCAGCAGCTTACAGGGTACAGCGACCCAGTACTTC
>TRBV4-1|TRBJ1-1|-|-
CASSQDHILNTEAFF
TGCGCCAGCAGCCAAGACCACATCCTGAACACTGAAGCTTTCTTT
>TRBV9|TRBJ1-6|few|TRBD1
CASSVAGGQGRPLHF
TGTGCCAGCAGCGTAGCTGGTGGACAGGGCAGACCCCTCCACTTT
>TRBV29-1|TRBJ1-2|once|-
CSVEGLYGYTF
TGCAGCGTTGAAGGACTGTATGGCTACACCTTC
>TRBV6-2/TRBV6-3|TRBJ2-7|-|TRBD1
CASSSATGVYEQYF
TGTGCCAGCAGTTCCGCGACAGGGGTCTACGAGCAGTACTTC
>TRBV10-3|TRBJ1-1|-|TRBD1
CAISEYYRGTNTEAFF
TGTGCCATCAGTGAGTATTACAGGGGGACAAACACTGAAGCTTTCTTT
>TRBV3-1/TRBV3-2|TRBJ2-1|-|-
CASSQDWRGEQFF
TGTGCCAGCAGCCAAGATTGGAGGGGGGAGCAGTTCTTC
>TRBV27|TRBJ1-4|-|TRBD1
CASSLTGFGYRDEKLFF
TGTGCCAGCAGCCTGACAGGGTTCGGGTATAGGGATGAAAAACTGTTTTTT
>TRBV19|TRBJ2-7|-|-
CASSRSTGPPYEQYF
TGTGCCAGTAGTCGGTCAACAGGGCCCCCCTACGAGCAGTACTTC
>TRBV5-1|TRBJ2-4|-|-
CASSLGSKNIQYF
TGCGCCAGCAGCTTGGGCAGCAAAAACATTCAGTACTTC
>TRBV5-1|TRBJ1-1|-|TRBD1
CARSLGAGGSTEAFF
TGCGCCCGCAGCTTGGGGGCAGGGGGGAGCACTGAAGCTTTCTTT
>TRBV5-4|TRBJ1-1|-|TRBD1
CASSKADRVAEAFF
TGTGCCAGCAGCAAGGCCGACAGGGTGGCTGAAGCTTTCTTT
>TRBV6-6|TRBJ2-7|-|-
CASSYQTGPGGEQYF
TGTGCCAGCAGTTACCAAACCGGGCCCGGAGGCGAGCAGTACTTC
>TRBV4-2|TRBJ2-2|-|-
CASSQQQQRPGELFF
TGTGCCAGCAGCCAACAACAACAGAGACCCGGGGAGCTGTTTTTT
>TRBV29-1|TRBJ1-2|-|-
CSVTQGGDGYTF
TGCAGCGTCACACAGGGAGGAGATGGCTACACCTTC
>TRBV7-3|TRBJ2-3|-|-
CAPNGGPDRADTQYF
TGTGCCCCCAATGGGGGGCCCGACCGGGCAGATACGCAGTATTTT
>TRBV7-9|TRBJ1-2|-|TRBD1
CASSVGQSYGYTF
TGTGCCAGCAGCGTGGGACAGAGCTATGGCTACACCTTC
>TRBV7-7|TRBJ2-5|once|-
CASSRDRETQYF
TGTGCCAGCAGCCGCGACAGGGAGACCCAGTACTTC
>TRBV5-1|TRBJ1-1|-|TRBD1
CASSAQGADTEAFF
TGCGCCAGCAGCGCTCAGGGGGCGGACACTGAAGCTTTCTTT
>TRBV6-5|TRBJ2-3|-|TRBD2
CASSSQPGGLTDTQYF
TGTGCCAGCAGTTCTCAACCGGGGGGGCTCACAGATACGCAGTATTTT
>TRBV15|TRBJ2-2|-|TRBD1
CATSRYRGNTGELFF
TGTGCCACCAGCCGCTACAGGGGAAACACCGGGGAGCTGTTTTTT
>TRBV29-1|TRBJ1-1|-|TRBD1
CSGQGRGNTEAFF
TGCAGCGGACAGGGGAGGGGAAACACTGAAGCTTTCTTT
>TRBV27|TRBJ2-4|-|-
CASRIPGIENIQYF
TGTGCCAGCAGGATCCCAGGGATCGAAAACATTCAGTACTTC
>TRBV11-2|TRBJ2-7|-|TRBD1
CASSRDRSYEQYF
TGTGCCAGCAGCCGGGACAGATCATACGAGCAGTACTTC
>TRBV11-3|TRBJ2-1|-|-
CASSSPRTAHNEQFF
TGTGCCAGCAGCTCCCCCCGGACGGCCCACAATGAGCAGTTCTTC
>TRBV2|TRBJ1-2|once|TRBD1
CASRGTDSNYGYTF
TGTGCCAGCAGGGGGACAGACTCTAACTATGGCTACACCTTC
>TRBV5-4|TRBJ1-2|-|TRBD1
CASSLIQGAGRGYTF
TGTGCCAGCAGCTTGATACAGGGGGCCGGACGGGGCTACACCTTC
>TRBV7-9|TRBJ1-1|-|-
CASKDKRGISGTEAFF
TGTGCCAGCAAAGACAAGAGGGGGATAAGTGGCACTGAAGCTTTCTTT
>TRBV15|TRBJ1-3|few|TRBD1
CATSARQGLSGNTIYF
TGTGCCACCAGCGCCCGACAGGGGCTTTCTGGAAACACCATATATTTT
>TRBV7-3|TRBJ1-1|-|-
CASSLTGVIMNTEAFF
TGTGCCAGCAGCTTAACCGGGGTTATCATGAACACTGAAGCTTTCTTT
>TRBV9|TRBJ2-7|-|-
CASSQSGEQYF
TGTGCCAGCAGCCAAAGTGGAGAGCAGTACTTC
>TRBV6-5|TRBJ2-1|-|-
CASSYSRGDNEQFF
TGTGCCAGCAGTTACTCGAGGGGGGACAATGAGCAGTTCTTC
>TRBV3-1/TRBV3-2|TRBJ1-2|once|TRBD1
CASSQLGQDYGYTF
TGTGCCAGCAGCCAACTGGGACAGGACTATGGCTACACCTTC
>TRBV4-2|TRBJ2-1|-|TRBD2
CASSLNLAGGAHNEQFF
TGTGCCAGCAGCCTAAATTTAGCGGGGGGTGCCCACAATGAGCAGTTCTTC
>TRBV7-9|TRBJ2-6|once|-
CASSTVNSGANVLTF
TGTGCCAGCAGCACTGTGAACTCTGGGGCCAACGTCCTGACTTTC
>TRBV27|TRBJ1-1|-|-
CASSLDSLFPEAFF
TGTGCCAGCAGTCTGGACAGTCTGTTCCCTGAAGCTTTCTTT
>TRBV18|TRBJ2-7|-|TRBD1
CASSSGVGQGALVEQYF
TGTGCCAGCTCTTCAGGAGTGGGACAGGGGGCTTTAGTCGAGCAGTACTTC
>TRBV10-2|TRBJ2-7|-|-
CASRNSLSSYEQYF
TGCGCCAGCAGGAACAGTTTGAGCTCCTACGAGCAGTACTTC